A selection of T cell receptor beta chains follows, all from one sample in a study of naive and memory T cell subsets. TCRdb re-derived calls from the UMI-ligation and nested PCR reads in MiXCR, one entry per CDR3 protein. The data show over 20,000 distinct CDR3 sequences, roughly 5.5% seen once. Sequencing input: blood. These receptors originate from an adult in good health. The CDR3 runs from the conserved cysteine through the conserved F or W. A D gene is named only where the DNA matches it firmly. A row's size may be missing; if present it is once, few, many or a size class.

TRBD1,TRBV19,TRBJ2-3,medium-sized,TGTGCCAGTAGCCCGGACAGGTCACGCACAGATACGCAGTATTTT,CASSPDRSRTDTQYF
.,TRBV7-7,TRBJ2-3,few,TGTGCTAGCAGCTTAGACACCGCTAGCACAGATACGCAGTATTTT,CASSLDTASTDTQYF
TRBD1,TRBV12-3/TRBV12-4,TRBJ1-5,.,TGTGCCAGCAGACGCGGACAGGGCCGGAATCAGCCCCAGCATTTT,CASRRGQGRNQPQHF
.,TRBV4-1,TRBJ2-7,many,TGCGCCAGCAGCCAAGATCTCGGCGGGGAAACCTACGAGCAGTACTTC,CASSQDLGGETYEQYF
TRBD2,TRBV9,TRBJ2-1,many,TGTGCCAGCAGCGACGGGAGGGCCTTTTACAATGAGCAGTTCTTC,CASSDGRAFYNEQFF
TRBD2,TRBV12-5,TRBJ2-1,.,TGTGCTAGTGGGGAGGGACTAGCGGGAGGCGATGAGCAGTTCTTC,CASGEGLAGGDEQFF
.,TRBV6-2/TRBV6-3,TRBJ1-5,many,TGTGCCAGCAGTTACTCGGGGTCCAATCAGCCCCAGCATTTT,CASSYSGSNQPQHF
.,TRBV7-9,TRBJ1-1,many,TGTGCCGGGGGAGACATTTTGAACACTGAAGCTTTCTTT,CAGGDILNTEAFF
TRBD2,TRBV29-1,TRBJ2-3,many,TGCAGCGGTCAACTAGCGGGAGTTTGCACAGATACGCAGTATTTT,CSGQLAGVCTDTQYF
.,TRBV19,TRBJ2-1,few,TGTGCCAGTAGTACGGGTACTTACAATGAGCAGTTCTTC,CASSTGTYNEQFF
TRBD1,TRBV20-1,TRBJ1-2,many,TGCAGTGCTAGAGATTGGAGACAGGGGGGCCTAAGATTC,CSARDWRQGGLRF
.,TRBV21-1,TRBJ2-1,many,TGTGCCAGCAGCAAAACCATAAACGGGACAGCGTACAATGAGCAGTTCTTC,CASSKTINGTAYNEQFF
TRBD2,TRBV10-3,TRBJ2-7,many,TGTGCCACCCAACTAGCGGGAGCCTACGAGCAGTACTTC,CATQLAGAYEQYF
TRBD2,TRBV13,TRBJ2-1,few,TGTGCCAGCAGCCTAACCAGCGGGAGCTCCTACAATGAGCAGTTCTTC,CASSLTSGSSYNEQFF
.,TRBV5-5,TRBJ1-1,few,TGTGCCAGCAGCTTCCTCTGGAACACTGAAGCTTTCTTT,CASSFLWNTEAFF
TRBD1,TRBV2,TRBJ1-4,many,TGTGCCAGCAAGGCGGACAGGGCTAATGAAAAACTGTTTTTT,CASKADRANEKLFF
.,TRBV6-2/TRBV6-3,TRBJ2-7,many,TGTGCCAGCAGTTCCGGGACTTTCAGCTCCTACGAGCAGTACTTC,CASSSGTFSSYEQYF
TRBD1,TRBV28,TRBJ2-5,medium-sized,TGTGCCAGCAGTTTCTACGGAGGCACAGGGGGTGTAGAGACCCAGTACTTC,CASSFYGGTGGVETQYF
.,TRBV6-1,TRBJ1-1,many,TGTGCCAGCAGTAAACACCGGGCTATGAACACTGAAGCTTTCTTT,CASSKHRAMNTEAFF
.,TRBV4-3,TRBJ2-7,.,TGCGCCAGCAGCCAAGAGGACGGGGGTTCCTACGAGCAGTACTTC,CASSQEDGGSYEQYF
.,TRBV6-1,TRBJ1-1,many,TGTGCCAGCAGTCCGGGATCTCCCCTGGTTTGGGCTTTCTTT,CASSPGSPLVWAFF
TRBD1,TRBV6-5,TRBJ1-1,many,TGTGCCAGCAGTCGCTACTCGACAGGGGTGGACACTGAAGCTTTCTTT,CASSRYSTGVDTEAFF
.,TRBV28,TRBJ2-7,many,TGTGCCAGCAGTCGAGGGAACGAGCAGTACTTC,CASSRGNEQYF
.,TRBV28,TRBJ1-3,many,TGTGCCAGCAGCAGACCGACGGCGAGCTCTGGAAACACCATATATTTT,CASSRPTASSGNTIYF
.,TRBV20-1,TRBJ1-1,many,TGCAGTGCTAGAGATGGAGCAGTGAACACTGAAGCTTTCTTT,CSARDGAVNTEAFF
TRBD2,TRBV19,TRBJ2-7,.,TGTGCCAGTCCCATCGCCGGGGGGGCTAGCGGGAGTCGCGGGGCAGTCTACGAGCAGTACTTC,CASPIAGGASGSRGAVYEQYF
TRBD1,TRBV28,TRBJ1-1,many,TGTGCCAGCAACCTACAGGGGCGGACTGAAGCTTTCTTT,CASNLQGRTEAFF
.,TRBV7-9,TRBJ2-1,many,TGTGCCAGTTTCAGAGGTGGATCCTACAATGAGCAGTTCTTC,CASFRGGSYNEQFF
TRBD2,TRBV27,TRBJ2-7,many,TGTGCCAGCAAGGTAGCGGGTTCCTACGAGCAGTACTTC,CASKVAGSYEQYF
TRBD2,TRBV6-5,TRBJ2-1,medium-sized,TGTGCCAGCAGTTACGAGGTGGGAGGGCCCAATGAGCAGTTCTTC,CASSYEVGGPNEQFF
.,TRBV5-5,TRBJ2-5,many,TGTGCCAGCAGCCGGAGGGGGGAAGGGGGCATGGAGACCCAGTACTTC,CASSRRGEGGMETQYF
TRBD1,TRBV6-2/TRBV6-3,TRBJ1-2,.,TGTGCCAGCAGTCCTCTCCTCGACAGGGGCAACTATGGCTACACCTTC,CASSPLLDRGNYGYTF
TRBD2,TRBV27,TRBJ2-2,many,TGTGCCAGCAGTCCCCTCCCCCCGGGACTAGTGGCCGGGGAGCTGTTTTTT,CASSPLPPGLVAGELFF
TRBD1,TRBV6-2/TRBV6-3,TRBJ1-5,.,TGTGCCAGCAGATCGACCGGAGGGACAGTACCTAATCAGCCCCAGCATTTT,CASRSTGGTVPNQPQHF
.,TRBV6-2/TRBV6-3,TRBJ2-1,many,TGTGCCAGCAGTTACGATCACTCCCGCTACAATGAGCAGTTCTTC,CASSYDHSRYNEQFF
.,TRBV19,TRBJ1-1,many,TGTGCCAGTAGTACTCCGGGCTCCCCAAAGGGCACTGAAGCTTTCTTT,CASSTPGSPKGTEAFF
.,TRBV21-1,TRBJ1-1,medium-sized,TGTGCCAGCAGCCGATATGGACAGAACACTGAAGCTTTCTTT,CASSRYGQNTEAFF
.,TRBV6-5,TRBJ1-1,many,TGTGCCAGCAGCCCCCGGTGGGGAATGAACACTGAAGCTTTCTTT,CASSPRWGMNTEAFF
.,TRBV6-6,TRBJ2-5,many,TGTGCCAGTACGGACAGCTTTCAAGAGACCCAGTACTTC,CASTDSFQETQYF
.,TRBV6-6,TRBJ1-5,many,TGTGCCAGCAGTCCGGTGAGCAATCAGCCCCAGCATTTT,CASSPVSNQPQHF
.,TRBV7-2,TRBJ2-5,.,TGTGCCAGCAGCTTAGAATTCCAGACCCAGTACTTC,CASSLEFQTQYF
.,TRBV5-4,TRBJ2-7,few,TGTGCCAGCAGCGGCTCCAAAAGGGAGCAGTACTTC,CASSGSKREQYF
.,TRBV6-6,TRBJ2-4,many,TGTGCCAGCAGTTACAGGTCTACCCCTCAAAACATTCAGTACTTC,CASSYRSTPQNIQYF
TRBD2,TRBV6-2/TRBV6-3,TRBJ2-1,many,TGTGCCAGCAGTTATTCCCCCGGTGGAGTCGGGACTAAAAGCTCCTACAATGAGCAGTTCTTC,CASSYSPGGVGTKSSYNEQFF
TRBD1,TRBV7-6,TRBJ2-7,.,TGTGCCAGCAGCTCGAGGACAGGGGAGGCCTACGAGCAGTACTTC,CASSSRTGEAYEQYF
.,TRBV5-6,TRBJ2-2,many,TGTGCCAGCAGCTTGACAGTGAGCACCGGGGAGCTGTTTTTT,CASSLTVSTGELFF
.,TRBV20-1,TRBJ2-2,medium-sized,TGCAGTGCCCCTGACTGGATCACGAACACCGGGGAGCTGTTTTTT,CSAPDWITNTGELFF
TRBD1,TRBV6-5,TRBJ2-6,many,TGTGCCAGCAGCCAAGGGGGCTCCGGGGCCAACGTCCTGACTTTC,CASSQGGSGANVLTF
.,TRBV7-9,TRBJ1-1,many,TGTGCCAGCAGCCTCTCAGTTCCGATGAACACTGAAGCTTTCTTT,CASSLSVPMNTEAFF
.,TRBV6-5,TRBJ2-1,many,TGTGCCAGCAGTACCTACAGGGTAGCCGAGCAGTTCTTC,CASSTYRVAEQFF
TRBD2,TRBV30,TRBJ2-3,.,TGTGCCTGGACCTCTCCGGGACTAGCGGGATCCACAGATACGCAGTATTTT,CAWTSPGLAGSTDTQYF
TRBD2,TRBV28,TRBJ2-7,.,TGTGCCAGCAGTACCGGACTAGCGGGACGCTACGAGCAGTACTTC,CASSTGLAGRYEQYF
.,TRBV9,TRBJ2-6,few,TGTGCCAGCAGCGTAGAGGTCGGCTCTGGGGCCAACGTCCTGACTTTC,CASSVEVGSGANVLTF
TRBD1,TRBV5-1,TRBJ2-7,many,TGCGCCAGCAGCTTCACAGGGGTGGGATTTTATCCCTACGAGCAGTACTTC,CASSFTGVGFYPYEQYF
.,TRBV7-6,TRBJ2-5,few,TGTGCCAGCAGCTTGGGTCGGATACCTCAAGAGACCCAGTACTTC,CASSLGRIPQETQYF